The 26 T cell receptor beta chains given below trace back to one sample, sequenced in a study of T-cell memory formation after mild COVID-19. MiXCR, run by TCRdb on the 5' RACE reads, gives a single entry per CDR3 protein. This sample has fewer than 450,000 distinct CDR3 sequences, with more than 20% found just once. Specimen: PBMCs or a T cell subset sorted from them (not recorded which). The receptors come from an adult woman who had mild COVID-19 (a few samples of this study predate the infection). Cell type and time point are not known.

The rearrangement uses TRBV7-6 and TRBJ1-1, with 7 bases matching TRBD1. The length of the CDR3 is 14 residues. With 5 bases clipped from V and 0 bases from J, the junction kept 3 bases outside the gene matches. Germline CDR1 reads SGHVS; CDR2 reads FNYEAQ. CDR3 sequence reads: CASSTTGMNTEAFF. CDR3 bases: TGTGCCAGCAGCACGACAGGGATGAACACTGAAGCTTTCTTT.

This clonotype was counted only a few times. This chain uses TRBV6-5 with TRBJ2-2; TRBD2 is a possible D gene (6 bases). Trimming pared 0 bases from V and 4 bases from J, leaving 15 bases between. Germline CDR1 and CDR2: MNHEY and SVGAGI. The CDR3 totals 17 residues. CDR3: CASSYSRDSPGTGELFF. The CDR3, as DNA: TGTGCCAGCAGTTACTCACGGGACTCACCGGGCACCGGGGAGCTGTTTTTT.

The V gene is TRBV29-1, the J gene TRBJ2-7, with D tentatively TRBD1 (5 bases). This CDR3 is 13 amino acids long. Germline loops: CDR1 SQVTM, CDR2 ANQGSEA. With 2 bases removed from V and 6 bases from J, the gap between germline ends came to 14 bases. CDR3 nucleotides: TGCAGCGTTGAATGGCCAGGGCGAGGCGAGCAGTACTTC. Amino acid sequence: CSVEWPGRGEQYF.

V is TRBV7-6 and J is TRBJ2-3, with TRBD1 matching over 10 bases. Germline V gene lookup returns CDR1 SGHVS and CDR2 FNYEAQ. Trimming cost V 3 bases and J 4 bases; bases outside gene matches: 7. CDR3 size: 16 residues. CDR3 sequence (DNA): TGTGCCAGCAGCTTGGTACGGGACAGGGGTCCAGATACGCAGTATTTT. This codes for CASSLVRDRGPDTQYF. The whole variable domain, remainder taken from reference TRBV7-6 and TRBJ2-3, is GAGVSQSPRYKVTKRGQDVALRCDPISGHVSLYWYRQALGQGPEFLTYFNYEAQQDKSGLPNDRFSAERPEGSISTLTIQRTEQRDSAMYRCASSLVRDRGPDTQYFGPGTRLTVL.

This clonotype was recorded a few times. The chain carries TRBV3-1 and TRBJ2-4; D ambiguous. V lost 3 bases to trimming and J lost 7 bases, with 16 bases between them. Germline assignment: CDR1 LGHDT and CDR2 YNNKEL (reference sequence). The CDR3 totals 15 residues. The CDR3 reads CASSQLLQDMNIQYF. The DNA for the CDR3 is TGTGCCAGCAGCCAGCTACTCCAAGACATGAACATTCAGTACTTC.

The genes are TRBV5-1 and TRBJ2-3; 9 nucleotides align to TRBD2. The CDR3 covers 17 residues. From germline, CDR1 is SGHRS and CDR2 YFSETQ. Trimming cost V 4 bases and J 1 base; bases outside gene matches: 10. The CDR3 coding sequence is TGCGCCAGCAGCCATAGCGGGAGCACCGACGGCACAGATACGCAGTATTTT. Translation: CASSHSGSTDGTDTQYF.

This clonotype has a handful of counts. The V gene is TRBV7-9, the J gene TRBJ1-1, with 7 bases aligning to TRBD1. Germline lookup yields CDR1 SEHNR and CDR2 FQNEAQ (reference sequence). The ends lost 1 base at V and 0 bases at J; junction bases unmatched: 8. The CDR3 has 17 residues. The CDR3 DNA reads TGTGCCAGCAGCTTAGGGGGACAGCCAATAATGAACACTGAAGCTTTCTTT. Protein product: CASSLGGQPIMNTEAFF.

This sequence joins TRBV7-9 and TRBJ2-5; TRBD2 aligns across 8 bases. The CDR3 sequence is 14 residues long. J gave up 9 bases and V 2 bases, and 8 bases lay outside the gene matches. Germline assignment: CDR1 SEHNR and CDR2 FQNEAQ (reference sequence). The CDR3 nucleotides are TGTGCCAGCAGCTTACCTCGGGGGGGCCCCCCCCAGTACTTC. This gives the protein CASSLPRGGPPQYF.

The gene calls are TRBV5-1 and TRBJ1-2; no definite D call. The CDR3 loop spans 13 amino acids. CDR1 and CDR2 from the germline V gene are SGHRS and YFSETQ. V was clipped by 2 bases and J by 3 bases, with 8 bases between them. DNA for the CDR3: TGCGCCAGCAGCTTTTTCCCGGACTATGGCTACACCTTC. Translated: CASSFFPDYGYTF.

J is TRBJ1-1 and V is TRBV4-3, with a weak D call TRBD1 (5 bases). Germline loops: CDR1 LGHNA, CDR2 YSLEER. V was cut by 1 base and J by 6 bases, with 18 bases left in between. This CDR3 is built from 16 residues. The CDR3 sequence: CASSQVGRVGDPEAFF. As DNA, the CDR3 is TGCGCCAGCAGCCAAGTCGGGCGGGTGGGGGACCCTGAAGCTTTCTTT.

This clonotype came up many times. V is TRBV20-1 and J is TRBJ1-1; tentative D call: TRBD1 (5 bases). Germline CDR1 is DFQATT and CDR2 is SNEGSKA (reference sequence). There are 11 residues in the CDR3. V lost 7 bases and J 0 bases, leaving 6 bases between the germline ends. The CDR3 DNA reads TGCAGTGTCAGGGTGAACACTGAAGCTTTCTTT. It specifies CSVRVNTEAFF.

V is TRBV12-3 or TRBV12-4 and J is TRBJ1-5; 8 bases map to TRBD1. CDR3 length: 14 residues. V lost 6 bases, J lost 5 bases, and 6 bases stayed unmatched. CDR3 residues: CASSPTGDDQPQHF. In DNA, the CDR3 is TGTGCCAGCAGCCCGACAGGGGATGATCAGCCCCAGCATTTT.

This clonotype was seen a handful of times. This chain links TRBV24-1 with TRBJ2-2, with 8 bases fitting TRBD2. V lost 5 bases to trimming and J lost 4 bases; unmatched junction nucleotides: 11. In germline, CDR1 is KGHDR, CDR2 SFDVKD. The CDR3 loop spans 17 amino acids. CDR3 in DNA: TGTGCCACCAGTGCCCTACTAGCGGAGAGGGGCACCGGGGAGCTGTTTTTT. Protein product: CATSALLAERGTGELFF.

This sequence joins TRBV6-5 and TRBJ1-1; maybe TRBD1 (6 bases). The CDR3 totals 14 residues. CDR1 is MNHEY and CDR2 is SVGAGI in the germline V gene. Trimming removed 2 bases from V and 3 bases from J, with 10 bases in between. DNA for the CDR3: TGTGCCAGCAGTTACGGGCGGGGGCACACTGAAGCTTTCTTT. This codes for CASSYGRGHTEAFF.

V gene TRBV20-1 combines with J gene TRBJ2-7, with 7 positions matching TRBD1. Trimming cost V 3 bases and J 1 base; bases outside gene matches: 3. Per germline, CDR1 DFQATT and CDR2 SNEGSKA (reference sequence). The CDR3 contains 13 residues. This CDR3 is CSASPDRSYEQYF. In nucleotides, the CDR3 is TGCAGTGCTAGCCCGGACAGGTCCTACGAGCAGTACTTC.

The chain joins TRBV9 to TRBJ1-5; no clear D. The CDR3 covers 15 residues. Trimming removed 4 bases at V and 5 bases at J, with 16 bases between. Germline CDR1 and CDR2: SGDLS and YYNGEE. The CDR3 sequence is CASSPHLRSDQPQHF. DNA of the CDR3: TGTGCCAGCAGCCCCCACCTTCGTAGTGATCAGCCCCAGCATTTT.

The genes are TRBV5-1 and TRBJ2-3, with 13 bases lining up with TRBD2. Trimming at V came to 5 bases and at J to 4 bases, leaving 4 bases not matched to a gene. This CDR3 has 15 amino acids. Germline CDR1 is SGHRS and CDR2 is YFSETQ. The CDR3 bases are TGCGCCAGCAGTACTAGCGGGGGGGCCCCAGATACGCAGTATTTT. As protein: CASSTSGGAPDTQYF.

This clonotype was counted only a few times. This chain uses TRBV20-1 with TRBJ1-4; 11 bases map to TRBD1. V shed 6 bases and J 7 bases; nucleotides not matched to a gene: 10. This CDR3 is 15 amino acids long. The V gene's germline CDR1 is DFQATT and CDR2 SNEGSKA (reference sequence). CDR3 loop: CSARDRGRLREKLFF. The DNA of the CDR3 is TGCAGTGCCCGGGACAGGGGGAGGTTGCGTGAAAAACTGTTTTTT.

Only one count was recorded for this clonotype. The gene calls are TRBV6-5 and TRBJ2-7; 7 nucleotides match TRBD1. There are 14 residues in the CDR3. V gave up 5 bases and J gave up 3 bases; unmatched junction bases: 7. CDR1 and CDR2 (germline): MNHEY, SVGAGI. The CDR3 DNA reads TGTGCCAGCAGTCCGGGACAGTTTGACTACGAGCAGTACTTC. This gives the protein CASSPGQFDYEQYF.

Written as DNA, the CDR3 is TGTGCCAGCAGCCAAGGGCCTAGCGGGGCTTCGAATGAGCAGTTCTTC. As protein: CASSQGPSGASNEQFF. The V gene is TRBV7-3, the J gene TRBJ2-1, with 9 bases aligning to TRBD2. The germline gives CDR1 SGHTA, CDR2 FQGTGA. CDR3 length: 16 residues. The junction had 12 bases not matched to a gene; V was cut back by 5 bases and J by 7 bases.

This clonotype was observed at least ten times. The chain links TRBV7-2 to TRBJ1-1; 9 bases map to TRBD1. The CDR3 spans 14 residues. Germline V lookup: CDR1 SGHTA, CDR2 FQGNSA. J gave up 6 bases and V 3 bases, and 5 bases lay outside the gene matches. The CDR3 sequence is CASSFTGGASEAFF. The CDR3 DNA reads TGTGCCAGCAGCTTTACAGGGGGCGCGTCTGAAGCTTTCTTT.

This clonotype was seen at least ten times. The chain carries TRBV5-5 and TRBJ1-5, with a tentative D call TRBD1 (5 bases). Germline V lookup: CDR1 SGHKS, CDR2 YYEKEE (reference sequence). This CDR3 has 16 amino acids. V was cut by 0 bases and J by 2 bases, with 12 bases left in between. The CDR3 DNA reads TGTGCCAGCAGCTTGGGTGGGGCCGGGGGCAATCAGCCCCAGCATTTT. This codes for CASSLGGAGGNQPQHF.

This clonotype showed up just a few times. The J gene is TRBJ2-1, the V gene TRBV12-3 or TRBV12-4, with 8 bases aligning to TRBD2. The CDR3 contains 15 residues. V was clipped by 5 bases and J by 8 bases; unmatched bases: 11. The CDR3 is CASSQEREPTHEQFF. The CDR3 nucleotides read TGTGCCAGCAGTCAAGAGCGGGAGCCCACCCATGAGCAGTTCTTC.

This chain uses TRBV12-5 with TRBJ1-1, with a possible D match to TRBD1 (6 bases). V was trimmed by 0 bases and J by 1 base, leaving 15 bases between them. CDR1 and CDR2 (germline): LGHNT, FRNRAP. The CDR3 has 17 amino acids. In nucleotides, the CDR3 is TGTGCTAGTGGTTTGGTCGGCGCGACAGGAGAGAACACTGAAGCTTTCTTT. Encoded protein: CASGLVGATGENTEAFF.

This clonotype was recorded at least ten times. Here the CDR3 DNA reads TGTGCCAGCAGCTTTAGGTTGAGGAACACTGAAGCTTTCTTT. This codes for CASSFRLRNTEAFF. The chain couples TRBV7-7 to TRBJ1-1; D gene ambiguous. Germline V gene lookup returns CDR1 SSHAT and CDR2 FNYEAQ (reference sequence). V was pared by 3 bases and J by 1 base, with 9 bases between. The CDR3 covers 14 residues.

V usage is TRBV4-1 and J usage is TRBJ2-7, with D perhaps given as TRBD1 or TRBD2 (5 bases each). V was clipped by 4 bases and J by 3 bases, with 16 bases between them. Germline V gene lookup returns CDR1 MGHRA and CDR2 YSYEKL. The CDR3 length is 15 residues. The CDR3 bases are TGCGCCAGCAGCCCCTTAGGGACGGCCAGCTACGAGCAGTACTTC. This encodes CASSPLGTASYEQYF.